These 27 T cell receptor beta chains originate from one sample sequenced in a study of blood T cell repertoires in COVID-19. Only in-frame clones appear in the TCRdb table, and some are missing; sequencing was by immunoSEQ multiplex PCR. The sample yields roughly 140,000 clones, 84% seen once. Material: PBMCs or T cells enriched from blood (not recorded which). The receptors come from a man over 45 in a cohort exposed to, infected with or recovered from COVID-19 (not recorded which).

This clone was detected once. The gene calls are TRBV7-3 and TRBJ2-5; D perhaps matches TRBD1 (5 bases). The CDR3 length is 15 residues. Germline values: CDR1 SGHTA, CDR2 FQGTGA. Deletions cut 5 bases from V and 5 bases from J, with 18 bases between. CDR3 amino acids: CASSPGLGAHETQYF. The DNA of the CDR3 is TGTGCCAGCAGCCCGGGCCTAGGGGCGCATGAGACCCAGTACTTC.

The V call is TRBV6-1, the J call TRBJ1-1; D call uncertain. Trimming took 1 base from V and 5 from J, leaving 8 bases between them. The CDR3 loop spans 13 amino acids. Germline V gene data show CDR1 as MNHNS and CDR2 as SASEGT. The CDR3 here is CASSEGVTTEAFF. The CDR3 DNA sequence: TGTGCCAGCAGTGAAGGGGTGACAACTGAAGCTTTCTTT.

At least ten counts were recorded for this clone. The chain uses TRBV28 and TRBJ2-7, with a weak D call TRBD1 (5 bases). Germline V gives CDR1 MDHEN, CDR2 SYDVKM. With 6 bases removed from V and 0 bases from J, the gap between germline ends came to 15 bases. The CDR3 contains 15 residues. The CDR3 DNA follows: TGTGCCAGCAGCTCCCCGGACACTGGCTCCTACGAGCAGTACTTC. It is translated as CASSSPDTGSYEQYF.

As to this clone: The sample holds other DNA sequences that translate to the same CDR3. V is TRBV5-1 and J is TRBJ1-2; D is perhaps TRBD1 (6 bases). Germline V gives CDR1 SGHRS, CDR2 YFSETQ. The V gene lost 3 bases and the J gene lost 4 bases, with 10 bases spanning the gap. The CDR3 is 13 amino acids. CDR3 amino acids: CASSSGQSYGYTF. The CDR3 bases are TGCGCCAGCAGCTCCGGACAGAGCTATGGCTACACCTTC.

The gene calls are TRBV2 and TRBJ1-1; 7 positions match TRBD1. This CDR3 has 13 residues. Germline lookup yields CDR1 SNHLY and CDR2 FYNNEI. V lost 7 bases and J lost 8; bases outside the gene matches: 10. For the CDR3, the DNA is TGTGCCAGCAATGACAGGGTGGTGGTGGAAGCTTTCTTT. This gives the protein CASNDRVVVEAFF.

The chain is built from TRBV3-1 (or the pseudogene TRBV3-2) and TRBJ2-5; TRBD2 aligns across 9 bases. Germline CDR1 LGHDT, CDR2 YNNKEL (reference sequence). CDR3 size: 16 residues. Trimming cost V 4 bases and J 4 bases; bases outside gene matches: 10. The CDR3 DNA is TGTGCCAGCAGCCTAGGTGCGGGAGGGAGCGGAGAGACCCAGTACTTC. Protein product: CASSLGAGGSGETQYF.

The rearrangement links TRBV5-1 to TRBJ2-6; 11 nucleotides agree with TRBD1. Germline V gives CDR1 SGHRS, CDR2 YFSETQ. This CDR3 has 18 residues. V lost 4 bases and J lost 3; bases outside the gene matches: 9. Here the CDR3 reads CASSPFPGQGDGANVLTF. Here the CDR3 DNA reads TGCGCCAGCAGCCCTTTCCCGGGACAGGGGGATGGGGCCAACGTCCTGACTTTC. Variable domain in full (rest from reference TRBV5-1 and TRBJ2-6): KAGVTQTPRYLIKTRGQQVTLSCSPISGHRSVSWYQQTPGQGLQFLFEYFSETQRNKGNFPGRFSGRQFSNSRSEMNVSTLELGDSALYLCASSPFPGQGDGANVLTFGAGSRLTVL.

CDR3 sequence (DNA): TGCGCCAGCAGCTACGGACAGGGGGCGAACACCGGGGAGCTGTTTTTT. This sequence encodes CASSYGQGANTGELFF. The rearrangement links TRBV5-1 to TRBJ2-2; 10 bases map to TRBD1. This CDR3 comprises 16 residues. The germline V gene has CDR1 SGHRS and CDR2 YFSETQ. Losses at the gene ends were 3 bases for V and 0 bases for J; bases not matched to a gene: 2.

This rearrangement joins TRBV27 to TRBJ1-4; a possible D gene is TRBD1 (5 bases). The CDR3 is 16 amino acids. Trimming removed 4 bases at V and 4 bases at J, with 16 bases between. The germline CDR1 and CDR2 sequences are MNHEY and SMNVEV (reference sequence). CDR3 region: CASSSLGIRGNEKLFF. The CDR3, as DNA: TGTGCCAGCAGTTCGTTGGGGATTAGGGGTAATGAAAAACTGTTTTTT.

This chain links TRBV10-1 with TRBJ1-4; 8 positions match TRBD1. The CDR3 is 14 residues long. V lost 7 bases to trimming and J lost 9 bases; unmatched junction nucleotides: 10. CDR1 and CDR2 (germline): WNHNN, SYGVQD (reference sequence). The CDR3 region has the DNA TGCGCCAGCACTCACATGGGACAGGTCCAAAAACTGTTTTTT. This encodes CASTHMGQVQKLFF.

The chain employs TRBV3-1 (or the pseudogene TRBV3-2) and TRBJ2-1; 9 bases are shared with TRBD1. V shed 4 bases, J shed 3 bases, and the junction held 4 bases outside the gene matches. The CDR3 has 15 amino acids. Germline loops: CDR1 LGHDT, CDR2 YNNKEL (reference sequence). CDR3 DNA: TGTGCCAGCAGCCTGGGGACAGGGAACTACAATGAGCAGTTCTTC. Protein: CASSLGTGNYNEQFF.

V gene TRBV5-4 combines with J gene TRBJ1-1; 7 positions agree with TRBD1. The germline V gene has CDR1 SGHNT and CDR2 YYREEE (reference sequence). J lost 1 base, V lost 0 bases, and 0 bases had no gene match. This CDR3 contains 14 residues. The CDR3 here is CASSLGTGNTEAFF. Here the CDR3 DNA reads TGTGCCAGCAGCTTGGGGACAGGGAACACTGAAGCTTTCTTT.

The chain recombines TRBV11-2 with TRBJ1-2; D perhaps matches TRBD1 (5 bases). The CDR3 has 14 amino acids. CDR1 is SGHAT and CDR2 is FQNNGV in the germline V gene. V gave up 1 base and J gave up 4 bases, with 10 bases separating them. CDR3 amino acids: CASSLGGTTYGYTF. CDR3 nucleotide sequence: TGTGCCAGCAGCTTAGGCGGGACGACCTATGGCTACACCTTC.

A few counts support this clone. The chain employs TRBV19 and TRBJ2-7; the match to TRBD1 covers 10 bases. J was trimmed by 6 bases and V by 6 bases; bases with no gene match: 8. The CDR3 has 14 amino acids. CDR1 and CDR2 (germline): LNHDA, SQIVND (reference sequence). The chain's CDR3 is CASRGQGRTGEQYF. The CDR3 DNA reads as TGTGCCAGTAGGGGACAGGGGCGTACCGGCGAGCAGTACTTC.

The CDR3: CASSLHRGQPQHF. The CDR3 region has the DNA TGCGCCAGCAGCCTACACCGGGGGCAGCCCCAGCATTTT. The gene calls are TRBV4-1 and TRBJ1-5, with D tentatively TRBD1 (5 bases). The V end was cut by 4 bases, the J end by 7 bases, with 11 bases between. Germline V gene data show CDR1 as MGHRA and CDR2 as YSYEKL. The CDR3 is 13 amino acids.

The chain carries TRBV27 and TRBJ2-1; TRBD2 matches at 8 bases. Trimming removed 8 bases from V and 6 bases from J; junction bases left unmatched: 15. This CDR3 region has 16 residues. The germline V gene encodes CDR1 MNHEY and CDR2 SMNVEV (reference sequence). CDR3: CASGPPGTSPSNEQFF. DNA for the CDR3: TGTGCCAGCGGACCGCCCGGGACTAGTCCATCCAATGAGCAGTTCTTC.

The genes are TRBV10-3 and TRBJ1-3, with unresolved D. Germline-derived CDR1 and CDR2 are ENHRY and SYGVKD. This CDR3 contains 13 residues. V gave up 0 bases and J gave up 8 bases, with 8 bases separating them. CDR3 sequence (DNA): TGTGCCATCAGTGAGTCCCAGTTGGACACCATATATTTT. It translates to CAISESQLDTIYF.

This clone was counted only a few times. The chain joins TRBV27 to TRBJ2-7, with 12 bases aligning to TRBD2. CDR1 and CDR2 from the germline V gene are MNHEY and SMNVEV (reference sequence). The CDR3 has 16 amino acids. After removal of 0 bases from V and 4 bases from J, the junction contained 4 bases not matched to a gene. The CDR3 is CASSLSASGREYEQYF. The CDR3 coding sequence is TGTGCCAGCAGTTTATCGGCTAGCGGGAGGGAGTACGAGCAGTACTTC.

The chain is built from TRBV5-4 and TRBJ2-7, with 11 positions matching TRBD2. The CDR3 sequence is 15 residues long. CDR1 SGHNT and CDR2 YYREEE come from the germline V gene (reference sequence). V lost 1 base and J lost 2; bases outside the gene matches: 2. CDR3 sequence (DNA): TGTGCCAGCAGCTTGCGGACTAGCGGGCCCTACGAGCAGTACTTC. Its protein product is CASSLRTSGPYEQYF.

This chain uses TRBV7-9 with TRBJ2-7; the match to TRBD1 covers 11 bases. This CDR3 has 16 amino acids. Trimming cost V 0 bases and J 4 bases; bases outside gene matches: 5. Per germline, CDR1 SEHNR and CDR2 FQNEAQ (reference sequence). In DNA form, the CDR3 reads TGTGCCAGCAGCTTAGCGATGGGACAGGGGGGTTACGAGCAGTACTTC. It specifies CASSLAMGQGGYEQYF.

The J gene is TRBJ1-4, the V gene TRBV9; no clear D gene. There are 11 residues in the CDR3. Germline V gene sequence: CDR1 SGDLS, CDR2 YYNGEE. Trimming stripped 8 bases from V and 10 bases from J, with 12 bases between. The CDR3 is CARDSYGKLFF. DNA for the CDR3: TGTGCCAGGGACTCTTATGGAAAACTGTTTTTT.

The V gene is TRBV11-3, the J gene TRBJ1-5, with 7 positions matching TRBD1. The CDR3 contains 14 residues. Germline loops: CDR1 SGHNT, CDR2 YENEEA. J lost 3 bases, V lost 3 bases, and 2 bases had no gene match. The CDR3 sequence: CASSLGTANQPQHF. In DNA, the CDR3 is TGTGCCAGCAGCTTGGGGACAGCCAATCAGCCCCAGCATTTT.

The chain uses TRBV5-1 and TRBJ1-6; TRBD1 might be the D (5 bases). V was pared by 4 bases and J by 7 bases, with 12 bases between. From germline, CDR1 is SGHRS and CDR2 YFSETQ. This CDR3 has 14 residues. The CDR3 loop reads CASSGGTENSPLHF. For the CDR3, the DNA is TGCGCCAGCAGCGGAGGGACGGAGAATTCACCCCTCCACTTT.

This clone was recorded once. CDR3 DNA sequence: TGTGCCAGCAGCTTGGGGGGGTCCTACGAGCAGTACTTC. Translation: CASSLGGSYEQYF. The chain recombines TRBV11-2 with TRBJ2-7; 7 bases align to TRBD2. Germline CDR1 and CDR2: SGHAT and FQNNGV. The CDR3 runs 13 residues. Unmatched junction bases numbered 0, after V lost 3 bases and J lost 1 base.

In the case of this clone: The sample contains more than one DNA sequence encoding this CDR3. The J gene is TRBJ2-1, the V gene TRBV27; D may be TRBD1 (6 bases). CDR1 MNHEY and CDR2 SMNVEV come from the germline V gene (reference sequence). V dropped 1 base and J dropped 1 base, with 11 bases sitting between them. CDR3 length: 16 amino acids. The CDR3 loop is CASSLWGQGSYNEQFF. CDR3 DNA sequence: TGTGCCAGCAGTTTATGGGGGCAGGGATCCTACAATGAGCAGTTCTTC.

The chain employs TRBV4-1 and TRBJ2-7; TRBD1 aligns across 7 bases. Germline V gene data show CDR1 as MGHRA and CDR2 as YSYEKL. This CDR3 contains 15 residues. V dropped 2 bases and J dropped 6; count of bases not matched to a gene: 10. This CDR3 reads CASSQHRGFSGEQYF. The CDR3, as DNA: TGCGCCAGCAGCCAACACAGGGGATTCTCGGGCGAGCAGTACTTC.

About this clone itself: The same CDR3 arises from other DNA sequences in this sample as well. The rearrangement uses TRBV5-1 and TRBJ1-3; D ambiguous. Between the trimmed V and J ends, which lost 0 bases and 0 bases, there was a span of 4 bases. CDR1 SGHRS and CDR2 YFSETQ come from the germline V gene. The CDR3 is made up of 14 amino acids. CDR3 DNA: TGCGCCAGCAGCTTGGGGAGCTCTGGAAACACCATATATTTT. Its protein is CASSLGSSGNTIYF.